This is a list of T cell receptor beta chains from one sample in a study of shared clonotypes between healthy human individuals. Using immunoSEQ multiplex PCR, the repertoire was profiled, and TCRdb retains in-frame clones only, with some absent. The table has about 2.1 million clones, just over 90% seen once. Sequences were obtained from naive CD8+ T cells from PBMCs. The receptors were gathered from a man aged 18 to 30 in good health. Some clones in this sample may be carry-over from other donors' samples. The CDR3 runs from the conserved cysteine through the conserved F or W. A D gene is named only where the DNA matches it firmly. Only part of the rows carry a size: once, few, many, or a class if the clone is expanded.

j_call	d_call	clone_size	v_call	cdr3_aa	cdr3_nt
TRBJ1-1	.	.	TRBV28	CATHTGRNTEAFF	TGTGCCACTCACACAGGGCGGAACACTGAAGCTTTCTTT
TRBJ1-1	.	.	TRBV5-4	CASSSTGRWDTEAFF	TGTGCCAGCAGCTCGACAGGTCGGTGGGACACTGAAGCTTTCTTT
TRBJ2-1	.	.	TRBV6-6	CASSPVFEVSYNEQFF	TGTGCCAGCAGTCCTGTTTTCGAGGTCTCCTACAATGAGCAGTTCTTC
TRBJ1-2	.	.	TRBV7-9	CATSYGNYGYTF	TGTGCCACCTCTTACGGAAACTATGGCTACACCTTC
TRBJ1-1	.	.	TRBV7-3	CASSFGLAAEAFF	TGTGCCAGCAGTTTTGGGTTGGCTGCTGAAGCTTTCTTT
TRBJ2-2	.	once	TRBV7-3	CASSYNLQGSGRKNTGELFF	TGTGCCAGCAGCTACAATCTACAGGGATCAGGGCGGAAGAACACCGGGGAGCTGTTTTTT
TRBJ2-1	TRBD1	.	TRBV5-1	CASRAARTDRGGPQDYNEQFF	TGCGCCAGCAGGGCCGCAAGGACGGACAGGGGTGGACCGCAGGACTACAATGAGCAGTTCTTC
TRBJ2-2	.	.	TRBV9	CASTEGATGELFF	TGTGCCAGCACGGAGGGTGCGACCGGGGAGCTGTTTTTT
TRBJ2-7	.	.	TRBV29-1	CSVERQNSYEQYF	TGCAGCGTTGAAAGACAGAACTCCTACGAGCAGTACTTC
TRBJ1-1	TRBD1	.	TRBV5-4	CASSETGETEAFF	TGTGCCAGCAGCGAAACAGGGGAAACTGAAGCTTTCTTT
TRBJ1-5	.	.	TRBV25-1	CASSDRGSHQPQHF	TGTGCCAGCAGTGACAGGGGTTCCCATCAGCCCCAGCATTTT
TRBJ1-4	TRBD1	.	TRBV7-9	CASSGQGARWEKLFF	TGTGCCAGCAGCGGACAGGGGGCCCGGTGGGAAAAACTGTTTTTT
TRBJ1-2	TRBD1	.	TRBV27	CASSPGTGLTNYGYTF	TGTGCCAGCAGTCCGGGGACAGGGCTAACTAACTATGGCTACACCTTC
TRBJ2-5	TRBD2	.	TRBV7-9	CASRGEGPETQYF	TGTGCCAGCAGGGGGGAGGGCCCAGAGACCCAGTACTTC
TRBJ2-5	.	once	TRBV7-9	CASSTLGPSGETQYF	TGTGCCAGCAGCACGTTAGGACCCAGCGGGGAGACCCAGTACTTC
TRBJ2-1	.	.	TRBV4-1	CASSQDGTRTGAEQFF	TGCGCCAGCAGCCAAGATGGGACACGAACCGGGGCTGAGCAGTTCTTC
TRBJ1-5	.	.	TRBV2	CASSDGGVVHQPQHF	TGTGCCAGCAGTGACGGAGGTGTCGTGCATCAGCCCCAGCATTTT